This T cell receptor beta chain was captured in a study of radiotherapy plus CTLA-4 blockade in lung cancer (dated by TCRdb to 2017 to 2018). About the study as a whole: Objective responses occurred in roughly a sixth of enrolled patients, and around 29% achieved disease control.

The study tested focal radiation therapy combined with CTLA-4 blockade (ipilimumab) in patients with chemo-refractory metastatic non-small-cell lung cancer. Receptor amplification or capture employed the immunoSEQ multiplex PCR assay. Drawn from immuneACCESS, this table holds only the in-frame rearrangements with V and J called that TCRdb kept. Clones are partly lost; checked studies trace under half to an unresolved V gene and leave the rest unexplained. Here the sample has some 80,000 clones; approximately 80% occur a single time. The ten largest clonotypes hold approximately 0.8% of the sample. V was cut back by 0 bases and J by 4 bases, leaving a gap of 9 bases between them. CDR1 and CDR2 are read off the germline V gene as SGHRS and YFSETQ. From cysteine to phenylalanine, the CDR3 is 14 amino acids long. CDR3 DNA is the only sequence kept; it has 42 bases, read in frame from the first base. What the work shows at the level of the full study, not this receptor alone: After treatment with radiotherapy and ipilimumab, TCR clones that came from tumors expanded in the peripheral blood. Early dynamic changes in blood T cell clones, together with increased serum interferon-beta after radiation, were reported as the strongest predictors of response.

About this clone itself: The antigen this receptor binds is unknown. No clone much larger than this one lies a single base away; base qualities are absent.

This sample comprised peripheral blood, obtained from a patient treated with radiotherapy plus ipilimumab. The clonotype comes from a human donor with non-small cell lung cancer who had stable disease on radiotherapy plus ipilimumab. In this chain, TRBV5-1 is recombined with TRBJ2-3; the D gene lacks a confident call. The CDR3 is CASSLVVASDTQYF. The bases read TGCGCCAGCAGCTTGGTAGTAGCATCAGATACGCAGTATTTT.